Presented here are 19 T cell receptor beta chains from one specimen sequenced in a study of blood T cell repertoires in COVID-19. Produced via immunoSEQ multiplex PCR; TCRdb's table is partial and in-frame only. The sample records just under 350,000 clones, about 86% being singletons. Sequencing used peripheral blood. These receptors all come from a man aged 25-40 years with active or convalescent COVID-19.

This chain links TRBV7-8 with TRBJ2-2; possible D gene TRBD2, 5 bases. Germline V gene sequence: CDR1 SGHVS, CDR2 FQNEAQ. Trimming removed 4 bases from V and 1 base from J, with 19 bases in between. The CDR3 is made up of 18 amino acids. In nucleotides, the CDR3 is TGTGCCAGCAGCTCCACGGGGTCGAGGCCGGAGAACACCGGGGAGCTGTTTTTT. Translated: CASSSTGSRPENTGELFF.

This clone was counted only a few times. The chain employs TRBV6-1 and TRBJ2-3, with 12 nucleotides matching TRBD2. Germline CDR1 is MNHNS and CDR2 is SASEGT. With V trimmed by 3 bases and J by 0 bases, 7 bases remained unmatched. The CDR3 length is 18 residues. CDR3 bases: TGTGCCAGCAGTGATTCGCTAGCGGGAGGGCCAAGCACAGATACGCAGTATTTT. This translates into CASSDSLAGGPSTDTQYF.

CDR3 loop: CASSQGPGLGVGELFF. In DNA, the CDR3 is TGTGCCAGCAGCCAAGGCCCGGGACTAGGGGTCGGGGAGCTGTTTTTT. V and J are TRBV4-2 and TRBJ2-2; 8 nucleotides agree with TRBD2. CDR3 length equals 16 residues. V lost 1 base to trimming and J lost 7 bases; unmatched junction nucleotides: 8. CDR1 LGHNA and CDR2 YNFKEQ come from the germline V gene.

The rearrangement joins TRBV4-1 to TRBJ2-7; 13 bases are shared with TRBD2. V shed 6 bases and J 3 bases; nucleotides not matched to a gene: 5. Germline CDR1 and CDR2: MGHRA and YSYEKL. The CDR3 runs to 15 residues. CDR3: CASSRGLAGVYEQYF. The CDR3 bases are TGCGCCAGCAGTCGCGGACTAGCGGGAGTCTACGAGCAGTACTTC.

The rearrangement links TRBV19 to TRBJ2-1, with 8 bases aligning to TRBD2. Germline V gene data show CDR1 as LNHDA and CDR2 as SQIVND (reference sequence). The CDR3 spans 17 residues. Unmatched junction bases numbered 9, after V lost 5 bases and J lost 0 bases. CDR3 nucleotides: TGTGCCAGTAGTGCACGCGGGAGGCGGGGCTCCTACAATGAGCAGTTCTTC. It encodes CASSARGRRGSYNEQFF.

This CDR3 is CASSLAGGGYGYTF. The CDR3 DNA sequence: TGTGCCAGCAGCTTGGCCGGGGGGGGCTATGGCTACACCTTC. The gene calls are TRBV5-8 and TRBJ1-2, with D maybe TRBD1 (5 bases). The CDR3 length is 14 residues. With 0 bases removed from V and 4 bases from J, the gap between germline ends came to 10 bases. Germline values: CDR1 SGHTS, CDR2 YDEGEE.

CDR3 loop: CASGKQGDPSYNEQFF. CDR3 nucleotides: TGTGCCAGCGGAAAACAGGGGGATCCTTCATACAATGAGCAGTTCTTC. The chain links TRBV5-4 to TRBJ2-1, with 8 bases aligning to TRBD1. The CDR3 is made up of 16 amino acids. V trimming: 7 bases; J trimming: 4 bases; junction bases outside the gene matches: 13. CDR1 and CDR2 (germline): SGHNT, YYREEE (reference sequence).

This rearrangement joins TRBV5-1 to TRBJ1-1, with D hard to call. Trimming took 2 bases from V and 0 from J, leaving 11 bases between them. The germline V gene has CDR1 SGHRS and CDR2 YFSETQ. The CDR3 extends over 15 amino acids. For the CDR3, the DNA is TGCGCCAGCAGCTTCGGAGAGAACCTGAACACTGAAGCTTTCTTT. The encoded protein is CASSFGENLNTEAFF.

This clone appeared a few times. This chain joins TRBV27 and TRBJ2-2; TRBD1 agrees at 8 bases. The CDR3 length is 15 residues. V shed 5 bases, J shed 6 bases, and the junction held 8 bases outside the gene matches. Per the germline V gene, CDR1 is MNHEY and CDR2 is SMNVEV (reference sequence). Here the CDR3 reads CASSETGDWAGELFF. The CDR3 DNA sequence: TGTGCCAGCAGTGAGACAGGGGATTGGGCCGGGGAGCTGTTTTTT.

The rearrangement links TRBV29-1 to TRBJ2-7; possibly TRBD1 for D (8 bases). Germline assignment: CDR1 SQVTM and CDR2 ANQGSEA. The CDR3 totals 13 residues. V dropped 4 bases and J dropped 6 bases, with 16 bases sitting between them. In DNA form, the CDR3 reads TGCAGCGTTGGTTCTACAGGGGGGGCCGAGCAGTACTTC. Its protein product is CSVGSTGGAEQYF.

This sequence joins TRBV2 and TRBJ2-3; TRBD1 agrees at 7 bases. Trimming took 6 bases from V and 4 from J; bases not matched to a gene: 1. The CDR3 loop spans 12 amino acids. CDR1 is SNHLY and CDR2 is FYNNEI in the germline V gene. CDR3 in DNA: TGTGCCAGCAGCCAGGGGGCAGATACGCAGTATTTT. Its protein is CASSQGADTQYF.

Comments on this clone: Other nucleotide sequences in the sample specify the same CDR3. V gene TRBV9 combines with J gene TRBJ2-1, with 11 bases that match TRBD2. Germline trimming cut 3 bases from V and 4 bases from J; bases unmatched to any gene: 3. The CDR3 covers 15 residues. Germline-derived CDR1 and CDR2 are SGDLS and YYNGEE. The CDR3 DNA reads as TGTGCCAGCAGCGCCGGACTAGCGGGTTACAATGAGCAGTTCTTC. Translation: CASSAGLAGYNEQFF.

The rearrangement uses TRBV7-9 and TRBJ1-2, with TRBD1 identical over 8 bases. Germline lookup yields CDR1 SEHNR and CDR2 FQNEAQ (reference sequence). CDR3 length: 13 amino acids. V shed 4 bases and J 6 bases; nucleotides not matched to a gene: 4. CDR3 amino acids: CASSSQGVDGYTF. The CDR3 DNA reads as TGTGCCAGCAGCTCACAGGGGGTCGATGGCTACACCTTC. The full variable domain, with the rest looked up from reference TRBV7-9 and TRBJ1-2, is DTGVSQNPRHKITKRGQNVTFRCDPISEHNRLYWYRQTLGQGPEFLTYFQNEAQLEKSRLLSDRFSAERPKGSFSTLEIQRTEQGDSAMYLCASSSQGVDGYTFGSGTRLTVV.

The genes are TRBV25-1 and TRBJ1-1; D may be TRBD1 (5 bases). The CDR3 length is 13 residues. Trimming took off 6 bases at V and 1 base at J, with 9 bases between the two ends. Germline CDR1 and CDR2: MGHDK and SYGVNS. CDR3 nucleotides: TGTGCCAGCAGCTCCACAGGGAACACTGAAGCTTTCTTT. Protein product: CASSSTGNTEAFF.

The chain uses TRBV4-1 and TRBJ2-7, with D possibly TRBD2 on 6 matching bases. Per the germline V gene, CDR1 is MGHRA and CDR2 is YSYEKL. The ends were cut back, 4 bases at V and 0 bases at J, with 13 bases in the middle. The CDR3 is 15 residues long. CDR3 region: CASSLTHSGSYEQYF. CDR3 in DNA: TGCGCCAGCAGCCTCACACATAGCGGCTCCTACGAGCAGTACTTC.

This sequence joins TRBV5-5 and TRBJ1-3, with D possibly TRBD1 on 6 matching bases. The CDR3 consists of 15 residues. The germline V gene encodes CDR1 SGHKS and CDR2 YYEKEE (reference sequence). V dropped 4 bases and J dropped 0 bases, with 11 bases sitting between them. CDR3 sequence reads: CASSRGDTSGNTIYF. In nucleotides, the CDR3 is TGTGCCAGCAGCCGTGGGGACACCTCTGGAAACACCATATATTTT.

The gene calls are TRBV28 and TRBJ2-7; 8 bases fit TRBD1. Germline CDR1 reads MDHEN; CDR2 reads SYDVKM. The CDR3 is 12 residues long. With V trimmed by 8 bases and J by 4 bases, 4 bases remained unmatched. CDR3 sequence: CASHDRGYEQYF. DNA of the CDR3: TGTGCCAGCCATGACAGGGGATACGAGCAGTACTTC.

This rearrangement joins TRBV7-2 to TRBJ2-3; D may be TRBD2 (6 bases). The CDR3 spans 14 residues. In germline, CDR1 is SGHTA, CDR2 FQGNSA. V shed 4 bases and J shed 6 bases, with 14 bases lying between them. The CDR3 is CASSYRDFRDTQYF. CDR3 bases: TGTGCCAGCAGCTATAGGGACTTTCGTGATACGCAGTATTTT.

This clone appeared once. This chain joins TRBV7-3 and TRBJ2-2; the D gene is possibly TRBD1 (5 bases). Germline lookup yields CDR1 SGHTA and CDR2 FQGTGA. The CDR3 loop spans 15 amino acids. Trimming cost V 5 bases and J 1 base, with 11 bases left between them. This chain's CDR3 is CASSRLTGNTGELFF. The CDR3 coding sequence is TGTGCCAGCAGCCGATTAACAGGGAACACCGGGGAGCTGTTTTTT.